The next 28 T cell receptor beta chains were all read from a single sample in a study of graft-versus-host responses after intestinal transplantation. TCRdb's table, derived via immunoSEQ multiplex PCR, lists solely in-frame clones and lacks some. The data show 17,000 or so clones, under 45% seen once. The culture paired roughly 200,000 irradiated violet-dye-labeled stimulators with roughly 200,000 CFSE-labeled responders. The specimen was alloreactive CD8+ T cells from a mixed lymphocyte reaction culture, collected before intestinal transplant. The subset: CFSE-low proliferating T cells sorted from roughly six-day pre-transplant mixed lymphocyte reaction (GvH or HvG direction). These receptors came from a human patient who received an intestinal transplant.

The chain employs TRBV27 and TRBJ2-3, with D perhaps matching TRBD2 (5 bases). The germline V gene encodes CDR1 MNHEY and CDR2 SMNVEV (reference sequence). Trimming cost V 3 bases and J 0 bases, with 13 bases left between them. The CDR3 loop spans 16 amino acids. CDR3 residues: CASSFGLIVSTDTQYF. In DNA form, the CDR3 reads TGTGCCAGCAGTTTCGGACTCATTGTTAGCACAGATACGCAGTATTTT.

This chain links TRBV14 with TRBJ1-2; D perhaps matches TRBD1 (5 bases). This CDR3 is built from 19 residues. Germline values: CDR1 SGHDN, CDR2 FVKESK. The ends were cut back, 1 base at V and 4 bases at J, with 25 bases in the middle. This CDR3 is CASSQGTLRPSMWPYGYTF. The DNA for the CDR3 is TGTGCCAGCAGCCAAGGGACACTCAGACCGTCCATGTGGCCCTATGGCTACACCTTC.

DNA for the CDR3: TGCGCCAGCAGCCACCAAGGGACTAGCGGGTCCTACGAGCAGTACTTC. Translation: CASSHQGTSGSYEQYF. The chain employs TRBV4-3 and TRBJ2-7; 12 bases are a match to TRBD2. Germline CDR1 and CDR2: LGHNA and YSLEER. After removal of 3 bases from V and 1 base from J, the junction contained 4 bases not matched to a gene. CDR3 length: 16 residues.

This clone came up a few times. The rearrangement uses TRBV6-5 and TRBJ2-3, with TRBD2 identical over 14 bases. Looked up from germline, CDR1 is MNHEY and CDR2 is SVGAGI. The CDR3 loop spans 15 amino acids. The J segment lost 2 bases and the V segment lost 6 bases, leaving 1 base of the junction unmatched. The chain's CDR3 is CASRGLAGDTDTQYF. CDR3 bases: TGTGCCAGCAGGGGACTAGCGGGAGACACAGATACGCAGTATTTT.

With regard to this clone: The sample contains more than one DNA sequence encoding this CDR3. V is TRBV27 and J is TRBJ2-7; TRBD1 aligns across 7 bases. The J segment lost 4 bases and the V segment lost 2 bases, leaving 2 bases of the junction unmatched. Germline CDR1 MNHEY, CDR2 SMNVEV (reference sequence). This CDR3 comprises 13 residues. The CDR3 reads CASSLGTAYEQYF. Written as DNA, the CDR3 is TGTGCCAGCAGTTTAGGGACAGCATACGAGCAGTACTTC.

This clone was detected a few times. The chain employs TRBV5-1 and TRBJ2-1; the match to TRBD2 covers 11 bases. The CDR3 consists of 16 residues. With 4 bases clipped from V and 10 bases from J, the junction kept 13 bases outside the gene matches. The germline V gene encodes CDR1 SGHRS and CDR2 YFSETQ. CDR3 amino acids: CASSGDGTSGRLEQFF. The CDR3 DNA is TGCGCCAGCAGCGGGGACGGGACTAGCGGACGCCTGGAGCAGTTCTTC.

V is TRBV7-9 and J is TRBJ2-1; a possible D gene is TRBD1 (5 bases). The CDR3 contains 17 residues. Trimming removed 2 bases from V and 4 bases from J, with 18 bases in between. Germline CDR1 SEHNR, CDR2 FQNEAQ (reference sequence). CDR3 residues: CASSLLGAGNWYNEQFF. The CDR3 DNA reads as TGTGCCAGCAGCTTACTTGGGGCAGGGAATTGGTACAATGAGCAGTTCTTC.

By sample fraction, this clone is medium-sized. The chain joins TRBV7-8 to TRBJ1-4; TRBD1 is a possible D gene (5 bases). Trimming pared 3 bases from V and 8 bases from J, leaving 7 bases between. The CDR3 runs 12 residues. CDR1 and CDR2 (germline): SGHVS, FQNEAQ. The CDR3 sequence is CASSLDTEKLFF. The CDR3 nucleotides read TGTGCCAGCAGCTTGGACACCGAAAAACTGTTTTTT.

This chain joins TRBV29-1 and TRBJ1-1; D gene ambiguous. Per the germline V gene, CDR1 is SQVTM and CDR2 is ANQGSEA. The V gene lost 4 bases and the J gene lost 6 bases, with 12 bases spanning the gap. There are 12 residues in the CDR3. The CDR3, as DNA: TGCAGCGTTGCCAGGACGTTCGCTGAAGCTTTCTTT. This encodes CSVARTFAEAFF.

This clone was detected only a few times. The CDR3: CASSYSVRGSGYTF. CDR3 DNA: TGTGCCAGCAGTTACTCGGTCAGGGGTTCTGGCTACACCTTC. The rearrangement links TRBV6-6 to TRBJ1-2; TRBD1 is a possible D gene (6 bases). V lost 0 bases and J 7 bases, leaving 12 bases between the germline ends. Germline V CDR1 and CDR2: MNHNY, SVGAGI (reference sequence). The CDR3 totals 14 residues.

This sequence joins TRBV6-7 and TRBJ2-7, with TRBD1 matching 10 bases. TRBV6-7 is given ORF status, its function remaining uncertain. The CDR3 spans 13 residues. J was trimmed by 5 bases and V by 2 bases; bases with no gene match: 0. CDR3 protein: CASSYGQGDEQYF. The CDR3 DNA reads TGTGCCAGCAGTTACGGACAGGGGGACGAGCAGTACTTC.

The chain links TRBV19 to TRBJ1-2; D unresolved. The CDR3 runs 14 residues. Germline V lookup: CDR1 LNHDA, CDR2 SQIVND (reference sequence). V was trimmed by 5 bases and J by 5 bases, leaving 15 bases between them. CDR3 coding DNA: TGTGCCAGTAGTCTCCGGGCTAAGTTGTATGGCTACACCTTC. It codes for CASSLRAKLYGYTF.

This clone is labeled as medium-sized. The J gene is TRBJ1-2, the V gene TRBV5-4; TRBD1 matches at 10 bases. The CDR3 spans 14 residues. Per germline, CDR1 SGHNT and CDR2 YYREEE (reference sequence). J lost 6 bases, V lost 2 bases, and 4 bases had no gene match. CDR3 protein: CASSFTTGGDGYTF. CDR3 nucleotide sequence: TGTGCCAGCAGCTTTACGACAGGGGGCGATGGCTACACCTTC.

Only a few counts were recorded for this clone. J is TRBJ2-7 and V is TRBV4-1; 8 positions match TRBD1. CDR1 is MGHRA and CDR2 is YSYEKL in the germline V gene. The trim removed 0 bases at V and 2 bases at J, leaving 6 bases unmatched. There are 16 residues in the CDR3. The DNA for the CDR3 is TGCGCCAGCAGCCAAGACGGGACAGGAAAGACCTACGAGCAGTACTTC. It is translated as CASSQDGTGKTYEQYF.

This clone appeared a few times. CDR3: CARGGTSYEQYF. The DNA for the CDR3 is TGTGCCAGAGGAGGGACGAGCTACGAGCAGTACTTC. The chain uses TRBV28 and TRBJ2-7, with a tentative D call TRBD2 (6 bases). Germline V lookup: CDR1 MDHEN, CDR2 SYDVKM. The CDR3 sequence is 12 residues long. V lost 9 bases and J 3 bases, leaving 12 bases between the germline ends. Drawing the rest from reference TRBV28 and TRBJ2-7, the complete variable domain is DVKVTQSSRYLVKRTGEKVFLECVQDMDHENMFWYRQDPGLGLRLIYFSYDVKMKEKGDIPEGYSVSREKKERFSLILESASTNQTSMYLCARGGTSYEQYFGPGTRLTVT.

This clone was picked up a small number of times. The gene calls are TRBV29-1 and TRBJ2-7, with 7 positions matching TRBD1. Germline values: CDR1 SQVTM, CDR2 ANQGSEA. With V trimmed by 5 bases and J by 3 bases, 7 bases remained unmatched. The CDR3 runs 13 residues. CDR3 bases: TGCAGCGTTATAGGGACAGATTACTACGAGCAGTACTTC. Protein product: CSVIGTDYYEQYF.

This clone has more than one count but fewer than ten. Other DNA sequences in this sample translate to the same CDR3. The chain couples TRBV27 to TRBJ1-5; the D is unclear. V lost 0 bases and J 2 bases, leaving 2 bases between the germline ends. CDR3 length: 13 amino acids. Germline loops: CDR1 MNHEY, CDR2 SMNVEV (reference sequence). The CDR3 here is CASSLSGNQPQHF. DNA for the CDR3: TGTGCCAGCAGTTTATCCGGCAATCAGCCCCAGCATTTT.

The chain recombines TRBV9 with TRBJ2-1, with D unresolved. V lost 3 bases and J 2 bases, leaving 12 bases between the germline ends. The CDR3 spans 15 residues. Germline-derived CDR1 and CDR2 are SGDLS and YYNGEE. The CDR3 is CASSAVRDPYNEQFF. As DNA, the CDR3 is TGTGCCAGCAGCGCTGTTAGGGATCCCTACAATGAGCAGTTCTTC. Full variable domain (missing parts from reference TRBV9 and TRBJ2-1): DSGVTQTPKHLITATGQRVTLRCSPRSGDLSVYWYQQSLDQGLQFLIQYYNGEERAKGNILERFSAQQFPDLHSELNLSSLELGDSALYFCASSAVRDPYNEQFFGPGTRLTVL.

This clone has more than one count but fewer than ten. CDR3 sequence (DNA): TGTGCCAGCAGCTTTACAGGGGGCTTTAATTCACCCCTCCACTTT. Translating gives CASSFTGGFNSPLHF. V gene TRBV7-2 combines with J gene TRBJ1-6, with 9 positions matching TRBD1. The CDR3 is made up of 15 amino acids. Germline lookup yields CDR1 SGHTA and CDR2 FQGNSA. Losses at the gene ends were 3 bases for V and 6 bases for J; bases not matched to a gene: 3.

This clone has a handful of counts. The chain combines TRBV30 with TRBJ1-6; D uncertain. Per germline, CDR1 GTSNPN and CDR2 SVGIG (reference sequence). The CDR3 covers 15 residues. V lost 3 bases and J lost 6, with 15 bases in between. The CDR3 nucleotides are TGTGCCTGGAGAGGGATGAATTGGAGTAATTCACCCCTCCACTTT. It yields the protein CAWRGMNWSNSPLHF.

This sequence joins TRBV27 and TRBJ2-3; 13 bases align to TRBD2. The CDR3 is 16 residues long. Per germline, CDR1 MNHEY and CDR2 SMNVEV (reference sequence). With V trimmed by 4 bases and J by 3 bases, 4 bases remained unmatched. The DNA of the CDR3 is TGTGCCAGCAGTTCCTCGACTAGCGGGAGGACAGATACGCAGTATTTT. Residues: CASSSSTSGRTDTQYF.

J is TRBJ1-2 and V is TRBV6-1; perhaps TRBD1 as D (5 bases). V shed 4 bases and J shed 3 bases, with 9 bases lying between them. Germline loops: CDR1 MNHNS, CDR2 SASEGT. There are 13 residues in the CDR3. The CDR3 region is CASSVGRYYGYTF. DNA for the CDR3: TGTGCCAGCAGTGTGGGACGGTACTATGGCTACACCTTC.

The rearrangement links TRBV7-7 to TRBJ1-2, with 9 bases fitting TRBD1. The CDR3 loop spans 17 amino acids. The V segment lost 1 base and the J segment 5 bases; nucleotides outside the gene matches: 11. The germline V gene has CDR1 SSHAT and CDR2 FNYEAQ (reference sequence). The CDR3 reads CASSLGVMDRGKYGYTF. The CDR3 bases are TGTGCCAGCAGCTTAGGAGTCATGGACAGGGGAAAGTATGGCTACACCTTC.

This chain uses TRBV4-1 with TRBJ1-1, with a possible D match to TRBD1 (6 bases). The CDR3 has 16 amino acids. Trimming stripped 0 bases from V and 10 bases from J, with 21 bases between. Germline loops: CDR1 MGHRA, CDR2 YSYEKL. CDR3 region: CASSQEEGGRGPPAFF. The CDR3 DNA reads TGCGCCAGCAGCCAAGAAGAAGGGGGGAGGGGACCCCCAGCTTTCTTT.

The chain employs TRBV7-2 and TRBJ2-1; possible D gene TRBD2, 6 bases. Germline-derived CDR1 and CDR2 are SGHTA and FQGNSA. V lost 7 bases and J 4 bases, leaving 11 bases between the germline ends. The CDR3 is 13 residues long. The CDR3: CASTSGHYNEQFF. CDR3 in DNA: TGTGCCAGCACGAGCGGGCATTACAATGAGCAGTTCTTC.

CDR3 amino acids: CASTINEYNEQFF. The CDR3 nucleotides read TGTGCCAGCACCATAAACGAATACAATGAGCAGTTCTTC. V is TRBV9 and J is TRBJ2-1; no definite D call. The V gene lost 6 bases and the J gene lost 4 bases, with 11 bases spanning the gap. CDR3 length equals 13 residues. Germline assignment: CDR1 SGDLS and CDR2 YYNGEE.

The V call is TRBV19, the J call TRBJ2-1; D remains ambiguous. Germline CDR1 is LNHDA and CDR2 is SQIVND (reference sequence). The CDR3 runs 15 residues. Trimming removed 3 bases at V and 0 bases at J, with 9 bases between. The CDR3 nucleotides are TGTGCCAGTAGTATTCAGCCAAGCTCCTACAATGAGCAGTTCTTC. Translated: CASSIQPSSYNEQFF.

This clone was picked up a small number of times. In nucleotides, the CDR3 is TGTGCCAGCAGTGAAGCTAGCGGGAGGGATACGCAGTATTTT. Protein product: CASSEASGRDTQYF. The chain carries TRBV6-9 and TRBJ2-3; 11 nucleotides match TRBD2. The CDR3 runs 14 residues. Germline V gene data show CDR1 as MNHGY and CDR2 as SVAAGI. The J segment lost 6 bases and the V segment lost 5 bases, leaving 4 bases of the junction unmatched.